This T cell receptor beta chain stems from a study of CD8 T cells in ankylosing spondylitis. Whole-study findings and limits: In the blood and synovial fluid of reactive arthritis, some motif variants had been previously reported. Characteristic of ankylosing spondylitis blood, it appeared, was a TCR beta motif comprising several highly homologous variants. Disease-linked clones, CD8+, were relatively rare in peripheral blood. Matched ankylosing spondylitis synovial fluid reportedly showed significant enrichment of disease-linked clones.

The sample holds a few counts of this clonotype. Antigen unknown. The CDR3 totals 16 residues. V was pared by 0 bases and J by 7 bases, with 7 bases of the junction left unmatched. Germline assignment: CDR1 MGHRA and CDR2 YSYEKL. It was by quantitative 5'-RACE with molecular barcodes that TCR beta libraries were made. TCRdb reprocessed the 5' RACE reads with MiXCR, giving one entry per CDR3 protein. The sample yields around 890,000 distinct CDR3 sequences, 10% to 15% seen once. The sequenced sample consisted of blood, either unsorted or a sorted T cell fraction (not recorded which). The rearrangement joins TRBV4-1 to TRBJ2-1; 9 bases agree with TRBD2. This clonotype was sampled from a male donor with ankylosing spondylitis. The CDR3 protein is CASSQDRVAGVNEQFF. As DNA, the CDR3 is TGCGCCAGCAGCCAAGATAGGGTAGCGGGGGTTAATGAGCAGTTCTTC.